The 17 T cell receptor beta chains presented below share a single source sample, sequenced in a study of cytomegalovirus exposure and HLA in healthy donors (dated by TCRdb to 2015 to 2018). The library came from the immunoSEQ multiplex PCR assay. The multiplex PCR relied on a mix of 60 forward primers for TCR Vbeta segments and 13 reverse primers for TCR Jbeta segments. Not all clones reach the TCRdb copy of this immuneACCESS table, which keeps in-frame sequences only. Checked studies attribute under half of the gap to unresolved V genes and leave the rest unexplained. This sample comprises more than 140,000 clones, around 66% of them detected only once. 3% of the sample is held by the ten biggest clonotypes. Material: PBMCs. These receptors were obtained from a woman aged 30 to 39 in good health and CMV-seropositive.

J is TRBJ1-2 and V is TRBV5-1, with TRBD1 identical over 8 bases. V shed 4 bases and J 5 bases; nucleotides not matched to a gene: 7. Germline V gene sequence: CDR1 SGHRS, CDR2 YFSETQ. The CDR3 runs to 14 residues. CDR3: CASSQDREYYGYTF. CDR3 nucleotide sequence: TGCGCCAGCAGCCAGGACAGGGAGTATTATGGCTACACCTTC.

The chain carries TRBV15 and TRBJ2-3; 14 nucleotides align to TRBD2. The CDR3 is 16 amino acids. V was pared by 4 bases and J by 5 bases, with 5 bases of the junction left unmatched. Germline assignment: CDR1 LNHNV and CDR2 YYDKDF (reference sequence). CDR3: CATSTRLAGGLDTQYF. As DNA, the CDR3 is TGTGCCACCAGCACCCGACTAGCGGGAGGGCTAGATACGCAGTATTTT.

V is TRBV5-1 and J is TRBJ1-1; D ambiguous. Germline V lookup: CDR1 SGHRS, CDR2 YFSETQ. The germline V and J ends were trimmed by 0 bases and 1 base, with 10 bases remaining between them. The CDR3 is 15 amino acids. DNA for the CDR3: TGCGCCAGCAGCTTGGCCCAGGTCCCGAACACTGAAGCTTTCTTT. Its translation is CASSLAQVPNTEAFF.

The chain carries TRBV5-4 and TRBJ2-1; no firm D call. The germline gives CDR1 SGHNT, CDR2 YYREEE (reference sequence). The germline V and J ends were trimmed by 2 bases and 8 bases, with 5 bases remaining between them. The CDR3 runs to 11 residues. The CDR3 protein is CASSFGHEQFF. The CDR3 DNA reads as TGTGCCAGCAGCTTTGGGCATGAGCAGTTCTTC.

The rearrangement joins TRBV2 to TRBJ1-1; 8 nucleotides line up with TRBD1. The CDR3 extends over 15 amino acids. V lost 8 bases, J lost 3 bases, and 11 bases stayed unmatched. In germline, CDR1 is SNHLY, CDR2 FYNNEI. CDR3 sequence reads: CASAKQGAWDTEAFF. CDR3 DNA sequence: TGTGCCAGCGCCAAGCAGGGGGCGTGGGACACTGAAGCTTTCTTT.

The V call is TRBV19, the J call TRBJ2-3; 7 bases line up with TRBD2. The germline CDR1 and CDR2 sequences are LNHDA and SQIVND (reference sequence). This CDR3 has 11 amino acids. J lost 10 bases, V lost 3 bases, and 1 base had no gene match. CDR3 protein: CASSMGGAQYF. DNA for the CDR3: TGTGCCAGTAGTATGGGGGGGGCGCAGTATTTT.

This clone was detected a few times. This chain connects TRBV5-8 to TRBJ2-6; TRBD1 matches at 11 bases. CDR1 SGHTS and CDR2 YDEGEE come from the germline V gene. V shed 4 bases and J 2 bases; nucleotides not matched to a gene: 2. The CDR3 consists of 16 residues. CDR3 nucleotides: TGTGCCAGCAGCCGGACAGGGGGCCCTGGGGCCAACGTCCTGACTTTC. Encoded protein: CASSRTGGPGANVLTF.

This clone turned up a few times. CDR3 coding DNA: TGCGCCAGCAGCTTGTGGGGCTTTCGCACCGAACCCCTCCACTTT. Its protein is CASSLWGFRTEPLHF. The chain has TRBV5-1 and TRBJ1-6, with D possibly matching TRBD1 (5 bases). Trimming stripped 1 base from V and 12 bases from J, with 17 bases between. The CDR3 spans 15 residues. The V gene's germline CDR1 is SGHRS and CDR2 YFSETQ. The variable domain in full, completed from reference TRBV5-1 and TRBJ1-6, reads KAGVTQTPRYLIKTRGQQVTLSCSPISGHRSVSWYQQTPGQGLQFLFEYFSETQRNKGNFPGRFSGRQFSNSRSEMNVSTLELGDSALYLCASSLWGFRTEPLHFGNGTRLTVT.

The genes are TRBV5-1 and TRBJ2-4, with D perhaps matching TRBD2 (7 bases). The V end lost 4 bases, the J end lost 11 bases, and 22 bases lay between the germline ends. Germline values: CDR1 SGHRS, CDR2 YFSETQ. The CDR3 has 15 residues. This CDR3 reads CASSGGYAGACVQYF. The CDR3 nucleotides are TGCGCCAGCAGCGGGGGCTATGCGGGGGCTTGTGTTCAGTACTTC.

The V call is TRBV7-9, the J call TRBJ2-7; D remains unclear. Trimming took off 5 bases at V and 4 bases at J, with 12 bases between the two ends. The length of the CDR3 is 13 residues. CDR1 and CDR2 (germline): SEHNR, FQNEAQ (reference sequence). The CDR3 DNA reads as TGTGCCAGCAGCCAACTCCTAGTGTACGAGCAGTACTTC. This codes for CASSQLLVYEQYF.

In its sample, this clone was seen once. V and J are TRBV5-1 and TRBJ2-5, with D possibly being TRBD1 (6 bases). This CDR3 has 13 residues. Germline values: CDR1 SGHRS, CDR2 YFSETQ. V lost 4 bases to trimming and J lost 1 base, with 8 bases between them. The CDR3: CASSVQGQETQYF. The CDR3 DNA reads as TGCGCCAGCAGCGTACAGGGCCAAGAGACCCAGTACTTC. Variable domain in full (rest from reference TRBV5-1 and TRBJ2-5): KAGVTQTPRYLIKTRGQQVTLSCSPISGHRSVSWYQQTPGQGLQFLFEYFSETQRNKGNFPGRFSGRQFSNSRSEMNVSTLELGDSALYLCASSVQGQETQYFGPGTRLLVL.

This clone appeared a few times. The rearrangement uses TRBV5-4 and TRBJ1-2, with TRBD1 identical over 7 bases. The CDR3 loop spans 14 amino acids. Germline CDR1 is SGHNT and CDR2 is YYREEE (reference sequence). Trimming removed 4 bases from V and 8 bases from J; junction bases left unmatched: 11. The CDR3 region has the DNA TGTGCCAGCAGCACGCGGGACAGTCGGGCGGGCTACACCTTC. It encodes CASSTRDSRAGYTF.

This clone was seen only a few times. The V call is TRBV10-3, the J call TRBJ1-1; TRBD1 is a possible D gene (6 bases). The V end lost 3 bases, the J end lost 1 base, and 9 bases lay between the germline ends. The CDR3 spans 14 residues. Germline lookup yields CDR1 ENHRY and CDR2 SYGVKD. The CDR3 bases are TGTGCCATCAGTGATGGGACAAGGAACACTGAAGCTTTCTTT. This sequence encodes CAISDGTRNTEAFF.

This chain connects TRBV11-3 to TRBJ2-1, with D perhaps matching TRBD2 (5 bases). The germline gives CDR1 SGHNT, CDR2 YENEEA. The CDR3 length is 14 residues. Trimming removed 1 base at V and 6 bases at J, with 10 bases between. The DNA of the CDR3 is TGTGCCAGCAGCTTAGGTGGACTTGTCAATGAGCAGTTCTTC. It yields the protein CASSLGGLVNEQFF.

The rearrangement links TRBV18 to TRBJ1-5; a possible D gene is TRBD1 (5 bases). The CDR3 spans 13 residues. Germline assignment: CDR1 KGHSH and CDR2 LQKENI. Trimming took 6 bases from V and 3 from J, leaving 9 bases between them. The CDR3 reads CASSPDNNQPQHF. The CDR3 DNA sequence: TGTGCCAGCTCCCCGGACAACAATCAGCCCCAGCATTTT.

This chain links TRBV7-9 with TRBJ2-7, with 7 positions matching TRBD2. V was clipped by 0 bases and J by 0 bases; unmatched bases: 2. Germline V gene data show CDR1 as SEHNR and CDR2 as FQNEAQ (reference sequence). There are 15 residues in the CDR3. CDR3 DNA sequence: TGTGCCAGCAGCTTAGCTGGGACTACCTCCTACGAGCAGTACTTC. Translating it yields CASSLAGTTSYEQYF.

The genes are TRBV6-1 and TRBJ1-2; tentatively, D is TRBD1 (6 bases). Trimming stripped 6 bases from V and 5 bases from J, with 16 bases between. This CDR3 spans 14 amino acids. The germline V gene encodes CDR1 MNHNS and CDR2 SASEGT. This chain's CDR3 is CASSSPGTTYGYTF. CDR3 in DNA: TGTGCCAGCAGCTCACCCGGGACAACTTATGGCTACACCTTC.